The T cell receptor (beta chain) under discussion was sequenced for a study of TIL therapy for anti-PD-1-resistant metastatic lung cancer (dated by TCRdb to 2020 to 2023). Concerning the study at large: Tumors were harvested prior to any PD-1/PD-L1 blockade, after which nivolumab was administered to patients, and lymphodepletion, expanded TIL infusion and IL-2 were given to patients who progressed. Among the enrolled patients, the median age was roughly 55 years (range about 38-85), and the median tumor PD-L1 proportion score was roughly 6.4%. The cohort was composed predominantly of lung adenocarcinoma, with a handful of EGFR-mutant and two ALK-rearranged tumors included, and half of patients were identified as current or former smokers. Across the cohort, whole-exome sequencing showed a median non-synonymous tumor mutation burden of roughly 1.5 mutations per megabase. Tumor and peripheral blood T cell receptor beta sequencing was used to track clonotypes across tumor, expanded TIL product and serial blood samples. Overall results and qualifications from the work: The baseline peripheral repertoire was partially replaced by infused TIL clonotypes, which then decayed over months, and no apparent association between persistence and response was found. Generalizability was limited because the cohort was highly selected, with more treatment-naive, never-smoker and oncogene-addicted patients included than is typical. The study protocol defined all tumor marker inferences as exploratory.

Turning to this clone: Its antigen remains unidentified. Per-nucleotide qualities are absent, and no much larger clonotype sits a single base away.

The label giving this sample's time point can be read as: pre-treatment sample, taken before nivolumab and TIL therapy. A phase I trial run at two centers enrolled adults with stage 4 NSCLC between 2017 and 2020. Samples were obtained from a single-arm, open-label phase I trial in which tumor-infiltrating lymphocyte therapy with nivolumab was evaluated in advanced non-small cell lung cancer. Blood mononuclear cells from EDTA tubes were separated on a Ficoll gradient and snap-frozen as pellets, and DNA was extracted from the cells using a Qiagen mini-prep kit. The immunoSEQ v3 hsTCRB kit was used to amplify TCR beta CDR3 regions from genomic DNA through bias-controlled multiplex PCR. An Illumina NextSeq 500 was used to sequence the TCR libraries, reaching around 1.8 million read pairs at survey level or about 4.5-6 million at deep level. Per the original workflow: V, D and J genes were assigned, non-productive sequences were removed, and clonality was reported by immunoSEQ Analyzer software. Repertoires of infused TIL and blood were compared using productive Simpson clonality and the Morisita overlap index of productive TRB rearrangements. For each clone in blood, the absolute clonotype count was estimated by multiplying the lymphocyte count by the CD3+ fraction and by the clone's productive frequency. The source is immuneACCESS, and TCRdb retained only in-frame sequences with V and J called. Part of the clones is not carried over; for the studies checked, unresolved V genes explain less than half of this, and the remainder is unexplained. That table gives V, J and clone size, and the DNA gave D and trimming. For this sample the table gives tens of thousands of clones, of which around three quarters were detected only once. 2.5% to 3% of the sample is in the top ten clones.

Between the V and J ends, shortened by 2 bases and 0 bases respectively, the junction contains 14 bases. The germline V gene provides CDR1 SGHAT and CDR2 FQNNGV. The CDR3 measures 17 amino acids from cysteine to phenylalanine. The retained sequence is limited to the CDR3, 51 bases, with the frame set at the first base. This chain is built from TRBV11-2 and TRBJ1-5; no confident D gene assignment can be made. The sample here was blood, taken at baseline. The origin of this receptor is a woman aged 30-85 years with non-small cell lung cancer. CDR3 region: CASSLSPNSHSNQPQHF. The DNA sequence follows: TGTGCCAGCAGCTTATCACCCAACAGTCATAGCAATCAGCCCCAGCATTTT.